The T cell receptor beta chain described here comes from a study of T cells in Graves' hyperthyroidism and ophthalmopathy. Study-wide findings and caveats: Through a model of 13 V-J features, ophthalmopathy was separated from stable hyperthyroidism. In the blood, most expanded thyroid clonotypes above 0.001 appeared as well.

RNA transcripts served as the template for amplifying TCR beta CDR3 regions. The HTBI primer set drove a first-round RT-PCR of the TCR CDR3. TCRdb recomputed calls from the multiplex PCR reads with MiXCR, one row per CDR3 protein. The data show fewer than 550,000 distinct CDR3 sequences, around 14% seen once. The germline CDR1 and CDR2 sequences are SGHRS and YFSETQ. With 3 bases removed from V and 5 bases from J, the gap between germline ends came to 16 bases. CDR3 length: 15 amino acids. Points on this clonotype: Its antigen is not identified.

What was sequenced was blood. The clonotype originates from a woman between 18 and 29 years old with Graves' hyperthyroidism. The chain couples TRBV5-1 to TRBJ2-3; D possibly uses TRBD1 or TRBD2 (5 bases each). The CDR3 DNA is TGCGCCAGCAGCTGGGGACGTGGGTCTGAAGATACGCAGTATTTT. Translation gives CASSWGRGSEDTQYF.